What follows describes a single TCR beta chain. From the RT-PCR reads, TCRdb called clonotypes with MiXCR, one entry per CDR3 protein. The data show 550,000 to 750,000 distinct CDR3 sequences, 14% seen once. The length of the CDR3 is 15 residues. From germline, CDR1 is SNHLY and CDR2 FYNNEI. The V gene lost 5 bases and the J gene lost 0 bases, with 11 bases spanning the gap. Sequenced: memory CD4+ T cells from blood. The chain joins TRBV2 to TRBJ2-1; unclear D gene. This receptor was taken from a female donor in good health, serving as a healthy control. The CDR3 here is CASSNRFSSYNEQFF. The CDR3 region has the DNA TGTGCCAGCAGTAACCGTTTTAGCTCCTACAATGAGCAGTTCTTC.